The present T cell receptor beta chain was sequenced within a study of Tregs in tolerant kidney transplant recipients (dated by TCRdb to the late 2010s). For the study in its entirety: Related donors were used in the transplants with nonmyeloablative bone marrow transplantation, and mixed chimerism was transient in the human trials. The study used TCRbeta sequencing to identify donor-specific regulatory T cells before combined kidney and bone marrow transplantation, then tracked those cells after transplant. Points the paper makes about the study in general: Biological reproducibility was not examined directly, but technical replication error appeared to be minimal. Donor-specific Treg expansion was found to exceed global Treg expansion in tolerant patients, suggesting antigen-driven rather than nonspecific expansion. Expanding Tregs with activated donor B cells appeared to identify the most biologically relevant and donor-specific TCRbeta repertoire. Because the study included only a small number of patients, the results must be confirmed in larger populations and under other immunosuppression protocols. For some patients, the PCR primers changed as time went on, which meant samples from those patients could not be compared with one another at the nucleotide level.

About this clone itself: It has no known antigen specificity. No per-base quality is available; no much larger clone lies one base away.

What this sample's time point label stands for: blood sample drawn before combined kidney and bone marrow transplant. Unstimulated Tregs (CD4+CD25+CD127-), CD4+ non-Tregs (CD4+CD25-), CD4 and CD8 cells were FACS-sorted from thawed PBMCs. Patients were a few combined kidney and bone marrow transplant recipients from the ITN036ST trial, and only these trial subjects had samples available. Healthy control blood was processed to PBMCs with a Ficoll density gradient and then cryopreserved, whereas patient PBMCs were collected both before and after transplant. Genomic DNA was extracted from sorted cells with the QIAGEN DNeasy Blood and Tissue Kit for TCRbeta CDR3 sequencing. Through immunoSEQ, high-throughput TCRbeta CDR3 sequencing was done commercially, including PCR amplification with internal controls and bias correction. Processing in the source paper ran as follows. Unique productive TCRbeta sequences were defined by CDR3 nucleotide sequence where primers matched, otherwise by CDR3 amino acid sequence with Vbeta and Jbeta genes. As a correction for sorting error, sequences shared between sorted populations at a frequency ratio of 2:1 or less were discarded, and the remaining shared sequences were assigned to the higher population. A sequence counted as donor-reactive if, in CFSE-low cells, the sequence had a frequency of at least 0.01% and was expanded at least 5-fold compared with unstimulated cells. Jensen-Shannon divergence, calculated on the top 100 TCRbeta sequences ranked by frequency, was used to quantify repertoire divergence. For samples with multiple sequencing runs, sorting error was corrected separately for each run before the runs were pooled. Drawn from immuneACCESS, this table holds only the in-frame rearrangements with V and J called that TCRdb kept. Clones are partly lost; checked studies trace under half to an unresolved V gene and leave the rest unexplained. Clonal size and the V and J genes are those of that table, whereas D and trimming came from the DNA. This sample holds tens of thousands of clones; around 90% were observed only once. The ten biggest clones cover approximately 0.39% of the sample.

The CDR3, cysteine through phenylalanine, is 14 amino acids long. The kept DNA is CDR3 alone, 42 bases in frame from the first base. CDR1 and CDR2 (WSHSY, SAAADI) derive from the germline V gene. V loses 6 bases at its end and J loses 6 bases; junction bases beyond the gene matches: 5. The sequence links TRBV10-2 to TRBJ2-2, and 9 bases in between align with TRBD1. The specimen comprised CD4+ T cells from blood, sampled before the transplant. The sequence was obtained from a human donor who received a combined kidney and bone marrow transplant. In nucleotide form, the sequence is TGCGCCAGCAGAAGGACAGGGGCCGCCGGGGAGCTGTTTTTT. Its protein reads: CASRRTGAAGELFF.